These 5 T cell receptor beta chains were all obtained from the same sample, sequenced in a study of Ad26.COV2.S vaccination and SARS-CoV-2 variants. Regarding treatment: roughly 18 received Ad26.COV2.S at low or high dose, single or two shots; 5 received placebo; per-sample allocation not given. Specimen acquisition occurred on day 63 following the initial vaccine or placebo injection. The method was immunoSEQ multiplex PCR; TCRdb's version includes in-frame clones alone and lacks a portion of them. The table records 350,000 to 450,000 clones, roughly 84% of them present only once. Here the sequenced sample was peripheral blood, taken in a trial of Ad26.COV2.S vaccine versus placebo. The receptors come from a person aged 18-65 years who received the Ad26.COV2.S COVID-19 vaccine or a placebo.

The V gene is TRBV19, the J gene TRBJ2-5; possible D gene TRBD1, 5 bases. Germline CDR1 and CDR2: LNHDA and SQIVND (reference sequence). The CDR3 covers 13 residues. V was clipped by 6 bases and J by 1 base, with 9 bases between them. The CDR3 DNA sequence: TGTGCCAGTAGGGGGCAGGCCCAAGAGACCCAGTACTTC. Translating gives CASRGQAQETQYF.

The chain recombines TRBV7-9 with TRBJ2-1; TRBD2 matches at 7 bases. This CDR3 spans 15 amino acids. The germline CDR1 and CDR2 sequences are SEHNR and FQNEAQ (reference sequence). V shed 3 bases and J 4 bases; nucleotides not matched to a gene: 6. The CDR3 loop is CASSLDGGFYNEQFF. DNA of the CDR3: TGTGCCAGCAGCTTGGACGGGGGGTTTTACAATGAGCAGTTCTTC.

CDR3 DNA sequence: TGTGCCAGCAGTTTATGGGGACAGGGGGAATCCTATAATTCACCCCTCCACTTT. Protein product: CASSLWGQGESYNSPLHF. The chain has TRBV27 and TRBJ1-6, with TRBD1 matching over 11 bases. CDR1 and CDR2 from the germline V gene are MNHEY and SMNVEV (reference sequence). V lost 1 base and J lost 1; bases outside the gene matches: 3. This CDR3 has 18 amino acids.

This chain links TRBV7-9 with TRBJ1-6, with TRBD1 as a possible D gene (5 bases). The CDR3 is made up of 15 amino acids. Germline lookup yields CDR1 SEHNR and CDR2 FQNEAQ (reference sequence). Trimming took off 0 bases at V and 11 bases at J, with 14 bases between the two ends. CDR3 region: CASSLAGGRAAPLHF. The CDR3 DNA follows: TGTGCCAGCAGCTTAGCGGGGGGAAGGGCTGCACCCCTCCACTTT. Full variable domain (rest looked up from reference TRBV7-9 and TRBJ1-6): DTGVSQNPRHKITKRGQNVTFRCDPISEHNRLYWYRQTLGQGPEFLTYFQNEAQLEKSRLLSDRFSAERPKGSFSTLEIQRTEQGDSAMYLCASSLAGGRAAPLHFGNGTRLTVT.

This rearrangement joins TRBV30 to TRBJ1-2; unclear D gene. Per the germline V gene, CDR1 is GTSNPN and CDR2 is SVGIG (reference sequence). The CDR3 has 12 amino acids. Trimming removed 4 bases at V and 2 bases at J, with 8 bases between. The CDR3 loop is CAWTLGNYGYTF. In DNA, the CDR3 is TGTGCCTGGACACTAGGGAACTATGGCTACACCTTC.